This T cell receptor beta chain was recorded in a study of T cells after yellow fever vaccination. Study-wide results and caveats: Contaminants from the bulk population, in the form of abundant clonotypes, could be found in FACS-sorted repertoires.

On this clonotype itself: As yet, its antigen is unknown.

MiXCR was run by TCRdb on the 5' RACE reads, yielding one entry per CDR3 protein. The repertoire consists of 350,000 or so distinct CDR3 sequences, with around 8.1% occurring once and the leading ten covering around 17%. V lost 0 bases and J 1 base, leaving 6 bases between the germline ends. The CDR3 totals 14 residues. The germline V gene has CDR1 SGHRS and CDR2 YFSETQ. The source material was PBMCs, sampled approximately 47 days after the first yellow fever vaccination. This rearrangement joins TRBV5-1 to TRBJ2-3; D gene ambiguous. The receptor comes from a man in his late teens or twenties who received the YFV17D yellow fever vaccine. The CDR3 DNA sequence: TGCGCCAGCAGCTTGGGGCAGCGCACAGATACGCAGTATTTT. Its protein product is CASSLGQRTDTQYF. The full variable domain, its missing parts supplied by reference TRBV5-1 and TRBJ2-3, is KAGVTQTPRYLIKTRGQQVTLSCSPISGHRSVSWYQQTPGQGLQFLFEYFSETQRNKGNFPGRFSGRQFSNSRSEMNVSTLELGDSALYLCASSLGQRTDTQYFGPGTRLTVL.